These 32 T cell receptor beta chains share one sample of origin, sequenced in a study of cytomegalovirus exposure and HLA in healthy donors (TCRdb year 2017). The method behind the library was the immunoSEQ multiplex PCR assay. The multiplex PCR relied on a mix of 60 forward primers for TCR Vbeta segments and 13 reverse primers for TCR Jbeta segments. As stored in TCRdb, this immuneACCESS dataset retains in-frame rearrangements with V and J assigned. A fraction of the clones does not appear; measured against another copy, unresolved V genes explain less than half of the discrepancy, and the remainder lacks a known reason. This sample has about 160,000 clones in its table, and approximately 76% of those were observed once. The ten largest clonotypes hold over 1.1% of the sample. What was sequenced was PBMCs. These receptors were collected from a man aged 55 to 70 in good health and CMV-seronegative.

The V and J genes are TRBV6-1 and TRBJ2-2; tentative D call: TRBD2 (5 bases). There are 13 residues in the CDR3. Trimming took off 6 bases at V and 7 bases at J, with 12 bases between the two ends. Germline V CDR1 and CDR2: MNHNS, SASEGT. CDR3 nucleotide sequence: TGTGCCAGCAGGGAGAGCGGAGGCGGGGAGCTGTTTTTT. Its protein is CASRESGGGELFF.

This chain joins TRBV6-4 and TRBJ1-2, with 9 nucleotides matching TRBD1. Losses at the gene ends were 2 bases for V and 4 bases for J; bases not matched to a gene: 2. The V gene's germline CDR1 is MRHNA and CDR2 SNTAGT. This CDR3 comprises 14 residues. The CDR3: CASSDEDRGYGYTF. CDR3 DNA sequence: TGTGCCAGCAGTGACGAGGACAGGGGCTATGGCTACACCTTC.

This clone has a handful of counts. The rearrangement joins TRBV5-1 to TRBJ1-1; 7 nucleotides line up with TRBD1. The V segment lost 3 bases and the J segment 7 bases; nucleotides outside the gene matches: 15. This CDR3 has 16 residues. Germline V gives CDR1 SGHRS, CDR2 YFSETQ. In nucleotides, the CDR3 is TGCGCCAGCAGCTCCCGGGACAGTGAGTTGAGGGATGAAGCTTTCTTT. Translated: CASSSRDSELRDEAFF.

The chain has TRBV10-1 and TRBJ2-7, with TRBD1 identical over 10 bases. The CDR3 has 13 amino acids. J gave up 7 bases and V 4 bases, and 4 bases lay outside the gene matches. The germline V gene has CDR1 WNHNN and CDR2 SYGVQD (reference sequence). CDR3 loop: CASSVGTGVEQYF. The CDR3 DNA follows: TGCGCCAGCAGTGTCGGGACAGGGGTTGAGCAGTACTTC.

This sequence joins TRBV11-3 and TRBJ2-1, with TRBD2 as a possible D gene (6 bases). The ends were cut back, 5 bases at V and 7 bases at J, with 12 bases in the middle. Germline V gene data show CDR1 as SGHNT and CDR2 as YENEEA. The CDR3 contains 13 residues. The CDR3 spells CASSQGAGNEQFF. DNA for the CDR3: TGTGCCAGCAGCCAAGGGGCGGGGAATGAGCAGTTCTTC.

This clone was recorded a few times. V usage is TRBV7-2 and J usage is TRBJ1-1; 12 bases match TRBD1. J lost 6 bases, V lost 3 bases, and 2 bases had no gene match. The CDR3 is 14 amino acids. Germline V gene data show CDR1 as SGHTA and CDR2 as FQGNSA. The DNA of the CDR3 is TGTGCCAGCAGCTTTCGGGACAGGGGGCCTGAAGCTTTCTTT. Amino acids: CASSFRDRGPEAFF.

CDR3 in DNA: TGTGCCAGCAGGTCATGGACTAGCTACGAGCAGTACTTC. Translated, it gives CASRSWTSYEQYF. This chain uses TRBV6-5 with TRBJ2-7, with 7 bases lining up with TRBD2. Germline V lookup: CDR1 MNHEY, CDR2 SVGAGI. CDR3 length: 13 amino acids. The V gene end was trimmed by 6 bases and the J gene end by 3 bases; junction bases not matched to a gene: 5.

This clone turned up a few times. This rearrangement joins TRBV2 to TRBJ2-5, with TRBD1 matching 9 bases. J lost 4 bases, V lost 10 bases, and 7 bases had no gene match. Germline V gene data show CDR1 as SNHLY and CDR2 as FYNNEI. This CDR3 is 13 amino acids long. The CDR3 DNA reads TGTGCCACCAGAACAGGGGGCACAGAGACCCAGTACTTC. It encodes CATRTGGTETQYF.

The chain recombines TRBV7-2 with TRBJ2-3, with D possibly matching TRBD1 (6 bases). V was trimmed by 7 bases and J by 5 bases, leaving 16 bases between them. CDR1 is SGHTA, CDR2 FQGNSA, per germline. CDR3 length: 14 residues. The DNA for the CDR3 is TGTGCCAGCACCAAGGGGGAGCCGGGAGATACGCAGTATTTT. It specifies CASTKGEPGDTQYF.

Regarding this clone: Other DNA sequences in the sample encode the same CDR3. V gene TRBV6-5 combines with J gene TRBJ1-1; D gene uncertain. The CDR3 has 12 residues. V was trimmed by 6 bases and J by 3 bases, leaving 8 bases between them. Germline V gene lookup returns CDR1 MNHEY and CDR2 SVGAGI. CDR3 sequence (DNA): TGTGCCAGCAGCTCGCAGGACACTGAAGCTTTCTTT. Its protein product is CASSSQDTEAFF.

The V gene is TRBV15, the J gene TRBJ2-6; D is unclear. CDR3 length equals 15 residues. Germline V lookup: CDR1 LNHNV, CDR2 YYDKDF (reference sequence). V gave up 0 bases and J gave up 0 bases, with 3 bases separating them. This CDR3 is CATSRDNSGANVLTF. For the CDR3, the DNA is TGTGCCACCAGCAGAGACAACTCTGGGGCCAACGTCCTGACTTTC. The full variable domain, rest sourced from reference TRBV15 and TRBJ2-6, is DAMVIQNPRYQVTQFGKPVTLSCSQTLNHNVMYWYQQKSSQAPKLLFHYYDKDFNNEADTPDNFQSRRPNTSFCFLDIRSPGLGDTAMYLCATSRDNSGANVLTFGAGSRLTVL.

This chain links TRBV30 with TRBJ2-7; TRBD2 matches 12 bases. Per germline, CDR1 GTSNPN and CDR2 SVGIG (reference sequence). J lost 0 bases, V lost 2 bases, and 11 bases had no gene match. There are 18 residues in the CDR3. CDR3 sequence reads: CAWSIPLTSGGPSYEQYF. CDR3 bases: TGTGCCTGGAGTATCCCCCTGACTAGCGGGGGTCCCTCCTACGAGCAGTACTTC. Based on the CDR3 plus reference TRBV30 and TRBJ2-7, the full variable domain is SQTIHQWPATLVQPVGSPLSLECTVEGTSNPNLYWYRQAAGRGLQLLFYSVGIGQISSEVPQNLSASRPQDRQFILSSKKLLLSDSGFYLCAWSIPLTSGGPSYEQYFGPGTRLTVT.

The V and J genes are TRBV11-3 and TRBJ1-1; TRBD1 matches at 8 bases. V was clipped by 0 bases and J by 3 bases; unmatched bases: 9. From germline, CDR1 is SGHNT and CDR2 YENEEA. CDR3 length: 17 amino acids. The CDR3 coding sequence is TGTGCCAGCAGCTTAGAGGCGACAGGGGATATTTACACTGAAGCTTTCTTT. It encodes CASSLEATGDIYTEAFF.

Regarding this clone: One junction end disagrees with the germline gene, perhaps due to a read error. This chain links TRBV9 with TRBJ2-7; tentatively, D is TRBD1 (7 bases). The CDR3 extends over 12 amino acids. Germline CDR1 and CDR2: SGDLS and YYNGEE. The CDR3 DNA sequence: TGTGCCAGCAGCGAAATGGAGGGGGCCCCCTTCTTC. Its translation: CASSEMEGAPFF.

The chain combines TRBV5-1 with TRBJ1-1; D remains unclear. The CDR3 is 12 residues long. With 2 bases removed from V and 7 bases from J, the gap between germline ends came to 9 bases. Germline lookup yields CDR1 SGHRS and CDR2 YFSETQ. The CDR3 bases are TGCGCCAGCAGCTTCGCCGGGAATGAAGCTTTCTTT. It yields the protein CASSFAGNEAFF.

There are a few counts of this clone. The rearrangement uses TRBV2 and TRBJ1-1, with TRBD1 matching over 10 bases. CDR1 is SNHLY, CDR2 FYNNEI, per germline. The CDR3 has 15 residues. V was pared by 8 bases and J by 6 bases, with 12 bases of the junction left unmatched. The CDR3 loop is CASGQGGWGIAEAFF. DNA for the CDR3: TGTGCCAGCGGACAGGGGGGGTGGGGAATCGCTGAAGCTTTCTTT.

The chain links TRBV6-1 to TRBJ2-7; the match to TRBD2 covers 7 bases. Germline V lookup: CDR1 MNHNS, CDR2 SASEGT. The V gene end was trimmed by 2 bases and the J gene end by 2 bases; junction bases not matched to a gene: 6. The CDR3 loop spans 15 amino acids. CDR3 residues: CASSESLAAAYEQYF. The CDR3 DNA reads TGTGCCAGCAGTGAATCGCTAGCGGCAGCCTACGAGCAGTACTTC.

V gene TRBV7-8 combines with J gene TRBJ2-6; maybe TRBD2 (7 bases). V lost 5 bases to trimming and J lost 2 bases, with 13 bases between them. CDR1 SGHVS and CDR2 FQNEAQ come from the germline V gene. CDR3 size: 16 residues. CDR3 loop: CASSRGGEAGANVLTF. CDR3 bases: TGTGCCAGCAGCCGAGGGGGGGAAGCTGGGGCCAACGTCCTGACTTTC.

V is TRBV29-1 and J is TRBJ2-1; D is unresolved. The CDR3 has 11 residues. Trimming shortened V by 6 bases and J by 13 bases, and 16 bases separated the two germline ends. CDR1 and CDR2 (germline): SQVTM, ANQGSEA. The CDR3 DNA follows: TGCAGCGTCGAACTCAAAACTGTCCAGTTCTTC. Protein product: CSVELKTVQFF.

This clone appeared once. The rearrangement joins TRBV27 to TRBJ1-1; 8 bases line up with TRBD1. Germline trimming cut 3 bases from V and 5 bases from J; bases unmatched to any gene: 11. This CDR3 contains 16 residues. Germline V gene data show CDR1 as MNHEY and CDR2 as SMNVEV (reference sequence). CDR3 residues: CASSFTQTGGGTEAFF. DNA of the CDR3: TGTGCCAGCAGTTTCACGCAAACAGGGGGGGGGACTGAAGCTTTCTTT.

This clone showed up just once. Different DNA sequences within this sample yield the same CDR3. The rearrangement joins TRBV11-2 to TRBJ2-1; 14 bases map to TRBD2. CDR3 size: 15 residues. Germline V gene data show CDR1 as SGHAT and CDR2 as FQNNGV. The J segment lost 6 bases and the V segment lost 5 bases, leaving 3 bases of the junction unmatched. The CDR3 DNA reads TGTGCCAGCAGCCCCGGGACTAGCGGGAGCAATGAGCAGTTCTTC. Its protein product is CASSPGTSGSNEQFF.

This chain uses TRBV6-5 with TRBJ2-2; no clear D gene. The V gene lost 4 bases and the J gene lost 3 bases, with 6 bases spanning the gap. The CDR3 has 13 amino acids. From germline, CDR1 is MNHEY and CDR2 SVGAGI. CDR3 protein: CASSSPYTGELFF. The CDR3 DNA is TGTGCCAGCAGTTCCCCGTACACCGGGGAGCTGTTTTTT.

The chain has TRBV28 and TRBJ1-5; D is uncertain. Trimming removed 5 bases from V and 5 bases from J, with 16 bases in between. Germline V gives CDR1 MDHEN, CDR2 SYDVKM. There are 15 residues in the CDR3. The DNA of the CDR3 is TGTGCCAGCAGTAACCGAAGGGAGCTCGATCAGCCCCAGCATTTT. Encoded protein: CASSNRRELDQPQHF.

Here the CDR3 DNA reads TGCAGCGTTATGACAGGACTTGACTACGAGCAGTACTTC. Its protein is CSVMTGLDYEQYF. V gene TRBV29-1 combines with J gene TRBJ2-7, with D possibly TRBD1 on 6 matching bases. Germline CDR1 SQVTM, CDR2 ANQGSEA. Trimming removed 5 bases from V and 3 bases from J, with 14 bases in between. This CDR3 region has 13 residues.

This sequence joins TRBV19 and TRBJ1-6; D may be TRBD1 (5 bases). V dropped 3 bases and J dropped 1 base, with 7 bases sitting between them. Germline V lookup: CDR1 LNHDA, CDR2 SQIVND (reference sequence). The CDR3 consists of 15 residues. CDR3 region: CASSIRGSYNSPLHF. CDR3 sequence (DNA): TGTGCCAGTAGTATCCGGGGGTCCTATAATTCACCCCTCCACTTT.

The chain uses TRBV19 and TRBJ2-5; D is undetermined. V lost 6 bases to trimming and J lost 5 bases, with 19 bases between them. CDR1 is LNHDA and CDR2 is SQIVND in the germline V gene (reference sequence). The length of the CDR3 is 15 residues. CDR3 sequence reads: CASSDTNQSPETQYF. DNA for the CDR3: TGTGCCAGTAGCGACACGAACCAATCGCCCGAGACCCAGTACTTC.

The chain combines TRBV9 with TRBJ2-1, with 11 bases that match TRBD2. The CDR3 sequence is 16 residues long. The J segment lost 10 bases and the V segment lost 0 bases, leaving 9 bases of the junction unmatched. Germline assignment: CDR1 SGDLS and CDR2 YYNGEE. Here the CDR3 DNA reads TGTGCCAGCAGCGTAGCCCCAGTGTCTAGCGGGGGGGAGCAGTTCTTC. This translates into CASSVAPVSSGGEQFF. The variable domain in full, with the rest retrieved from reference TRBV9 and TRBJ2-1, is DSGVTQTPKHLITATGQRVTLRCSPRSGDLSVYWYQQSLDQGLQFLIQYYNGEERAKGNILERFSAQQFPDLHSELNLSSLELGDSALYFCASSVAPVSSGGEQFFGPGTRLTVL.

This clone was counted between two and nine times. The rearrangement uses TRBV2 and TRBJ1-2; weak D call: TRBD1 (5 bases). The CDR3 totals 11 residues. Trimming shortened V by 2 bases and J by 12 bases, and 10 bases separated the two germline ends. CDR1 SNHLY and CDR2 FYNNEI come from the germline V gene. The CDR3 sequence is CASSEMGTNTF. CDR3 coding DNA: TGTGCCAGCAGTGAAATGGGGACTAACACCTTC.

J is TRBJ1-6 and V is TRBV7-6; TRBD1 matches at 9 bases. V shed 5 bases and J 7 bases; nucleotides not matched to a gene: 9. Germline V lookup: CDR1 SGHVS, CDR2 FNYEAQ. The length of the CDR3 is 16 residues. The CDR3 loop reads CASSRESTGGNSPLHF. CDR3 in DNA: TGTGCCAGCAGCCGCGAATCGACAGGGGGAAATTCACCCCTCCACTTT.

The chain joins TRBV5-3 to TRBJ2-5; 14 bases are shared with TRBD2. TRBJ2-7 explains the end of the DNA better; the J call may be wrong. TRBV5-3 is an open reading frame whose function is uncertain. The CDR3 loop spans 18 amino acids. The DNA of the CDR3 is TGTGCCAGAAGCGATGCCGGGACTAGCGGGAGTGGTAAGTACGAGCAGTACTTC. Encoded protein: CARSDAGTSGSGKYEQYF.

J is TRBJ2-5 and V is TRBV7-8; 7 bases are a match to TRBD2. V shed 1 base, J shed 2 bases, and the junction held 13 bases outside the gene matches. Germline V gene lookup returns CDR1 SGHVS and CDR2 FQNEAQ. CDR3 length: 18 amino acids. The CDR3 nucleotides read TGTGCCAGCAGCTTAGATGCGCTAGCGGTCCCAAGACAAGAGACCCAGTACTTC. Its translation is CASSLDALAVPRQETQYF.

The CDR3 nucleotides are TGTGCCAGCAGCTTTTTTGGGGGGGATCAGCCCCAGCATTTT. The encoded protein is CASSFFGGDQPQHF. The rearrangement joins TRBV7-8 to TRBJ1-5; tentatively, D is TRBD1 (5 bases). Trimming took 3 bases from V and 5 from J, leaving 11 bases between them. CDR3 length: 14 amino acids. Germline CDR1 reads SGHVS; CDR2 reads FQNEAQ. Filled out from reference TRBV7-8 and TRBJ1-5, the complete variable domain reads GAGVSQSPRYKVAKRGQDVALRCDPISGHVSLFWYQQALGQGPEFLTYFQNEAQLDKSGLPSDRFFAERPEGSVSTLKIQRTQQEDSAVYLCASSFFGGDQPQHFGDGTRLSIL.